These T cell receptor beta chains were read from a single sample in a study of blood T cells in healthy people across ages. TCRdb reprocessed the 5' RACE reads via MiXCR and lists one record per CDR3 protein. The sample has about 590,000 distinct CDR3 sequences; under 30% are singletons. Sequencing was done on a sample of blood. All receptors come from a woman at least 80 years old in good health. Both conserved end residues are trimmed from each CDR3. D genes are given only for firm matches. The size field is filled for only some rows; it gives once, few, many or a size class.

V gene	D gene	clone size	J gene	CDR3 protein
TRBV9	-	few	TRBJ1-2	ASSVGGSYGYT
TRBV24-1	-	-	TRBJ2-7	ATSGGRYPYEQY
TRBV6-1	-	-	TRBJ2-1	ASSEAGYSYNEQF
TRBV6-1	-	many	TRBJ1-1	ASSELGGNTEAF
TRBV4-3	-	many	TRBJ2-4	ASSQDTRVNIQY
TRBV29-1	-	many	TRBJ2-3	SVTVQTSTDTQY
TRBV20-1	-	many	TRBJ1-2	SAYRTVNYGYT
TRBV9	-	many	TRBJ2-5	ASSAGTAYQETQY
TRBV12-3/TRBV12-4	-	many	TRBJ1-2	ASSFPSGPLANYGYT
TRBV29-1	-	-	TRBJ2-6	SVGVVDGNVLT
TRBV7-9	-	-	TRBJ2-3	ASTTRGVSSTDTQY
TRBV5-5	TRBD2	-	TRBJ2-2	ASSPGLGRNTGERF
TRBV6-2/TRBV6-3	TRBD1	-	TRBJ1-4	ASSPGGRSNEKLF
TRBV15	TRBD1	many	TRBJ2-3	ATSETGTASPDTQY
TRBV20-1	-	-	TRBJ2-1	SARLIGGTSHNEQF
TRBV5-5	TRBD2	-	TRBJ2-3	ASNLGGDTQY
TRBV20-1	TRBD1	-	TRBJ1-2	SASTLGQGDYGYT
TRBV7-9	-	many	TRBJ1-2	ASSLDGSGGYT
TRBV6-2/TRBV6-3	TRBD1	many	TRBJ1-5	ASSYGQGASAQPQH
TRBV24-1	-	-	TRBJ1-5	ATSDTSGALNQPQH
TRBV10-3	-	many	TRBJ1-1	AISVATGSTEAF
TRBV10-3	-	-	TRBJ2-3	ANSEQTQGSYTDTQY
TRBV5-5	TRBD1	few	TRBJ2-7	ASSLMTGSNEQY
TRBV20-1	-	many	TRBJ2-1	SAGTAKSSYNEQF
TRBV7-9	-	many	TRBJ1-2	ASTSRRGDYGYT